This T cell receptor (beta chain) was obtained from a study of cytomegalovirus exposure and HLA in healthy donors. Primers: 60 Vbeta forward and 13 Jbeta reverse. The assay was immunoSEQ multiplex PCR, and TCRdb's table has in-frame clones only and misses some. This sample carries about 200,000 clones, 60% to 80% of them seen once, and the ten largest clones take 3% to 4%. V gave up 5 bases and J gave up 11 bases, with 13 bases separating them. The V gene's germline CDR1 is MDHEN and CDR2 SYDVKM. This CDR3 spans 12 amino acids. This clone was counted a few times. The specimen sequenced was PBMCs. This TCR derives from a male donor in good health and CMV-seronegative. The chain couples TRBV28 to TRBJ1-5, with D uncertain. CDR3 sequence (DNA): TGTGCCAGCAGTCCCCGTCCGCGAGCCCAGCATTTT. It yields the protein CASSPRPRAQHF.